A selection of T cell receptor beta chains follows, all from one sample in a study of shared clonotypes between healthy human individuals. Clones were sequenced by immunoSEQ multiplex PCR, and TCRdb holds only the in-frame ones, with some missing. The profile shows over 850,000 clones, around 78% of them singletons. Sequencing was carried out using memory CD4+ T cells from PBMCs. The receptors stem from a young man in good health. Some clones in this sample may be carry-over from other donors' samples. CDR3s include the opening cysteine and the closing phenylalanine or tryptophan. D genes are given only for firm matches. Size is omitted from some rows. Given values are once, few, many or a class for expanded clones.

clone size: NA
V gene: TRBV5-4
J gene: TRBJ2-3
D gene: NA
CDR3 DNA: TGTGCCAGCAGCCCGGCAGGAAGTTCGTTCACAGATACGCAGTATTTT
CDR3 protein: CASSPAGSSFTDTQYF

clone size: NA
V gene: TRBV4-3
J gene: TRBJ2-3
D gene: NA
CDR3 DNA: TGCGCCAGCAGCCAAGATTCTAACACAGATACGCAGTATTTT
CDR3 protein: CASSQDSNTDTQYF

clone size: NA
V gene: TRBV11-2
J gene: TRBJ2-1
D gene: NA
CDR3 DNA: TGTGCCAGCAGCTTGGGCCTTCCCCATGAGCAGTTCTTC
CDR3 protein: CASSLGLPHEQFF

clone size: NA
V gene: TRBV19
J gene: TRBJ1-3
D gene: NA
CDR3 DNA: TGTGCCAGTAGGGGCCTGTCGACGGGGCTTGGAAACACCATATATTTT
CDR3 protein: CASRGLSTGLGNTIYF

clone size: NA
V gene: TRBV5-1
J gene: TRBJ2-1
D gene: TRBD1
CDR3 DNA: TGCGCCAGCAGCCTATCCGGGACAGGGGCGAATGAGCAGTTCTTC
CDR3 protein: CASSLSGTGANEQFF

clone size: NA
V gene: TRBV7-9
J gene: TRBJ2-5
D gene: NA
CDR3 DNA: TGTGCCAGCAGCTTATCAGTTGATGGTAAAGAGACCCAGTACTTC
CDR3 protein: CASSLSVDGKETQYF

clone size: NA
V gene: TRBV18
J gene: TRBJ2-7
D gene: NA
CDR3 DNA: TGTGCCAGCTCACCTGGGACTGAGCAGTACTTC
CDR3 protein: CASSPGTEQYF

clone size: NA
V gene: TRBV2
J gene: TRBJ2-5
D gene: TRBD2
CDR3 DNA: TGTGCCAGCAGGGCCGGGACTAGCGGGAGTTTCCCCCGTGGAGAGACCCAGTACTTC
CDR3 protein: CASRAGTSGSFPRGETQYF

clone size: many
V gene: TRBV5-1
J gene: TRBJ2-7
D gene: TRBD1
CDR3 DNA: TGCGCCAGCAGCCCAAGGACAGGGGGCGGATACGAGCAGTACTTC
CDR3 protein: CASSPRTGGGYEQYF

clone size: NA
V gene: TRBV9
J gene: TRBJ2-7
D gene: NA
CDR3 DNA: TGTGCCAGCAGCGTAGATGGGACGGCCGCCTACGAGCAGTACTTC
CDR3 protein: CASSVDGTAAYEQYF

clone size: NA
V gene: TRBV6-6
J gene: TRBJ2-2
D gene: TRBD1
CDR3 DNA: TGTGCCAGCAGGCCGGGACAGGGGAACACCGGGGAGCTGTTTTTT
CDR3 protein: CASRPGQGNTGELFF

clone size: NA
V gene: TRBV18
J gene: TRBJ1-4
D gene: TRBD1
CDR3 DNA: TGTGCCAGCTCTGACCGGGACAGGGGTGAAAAACTGTTTTTT
CDR3 protein: CASSDRDRGEKLFF

clone size: NA
V gene: TRBV2
J gene: TRBJ2-1
D gene: NA
CDR3 DNA: TGTGCCAGCAGTGGGTGGTGGGAGTTGGAATTCAATGAGCAGTTCTTC
CDR3 protein: CASSGWWELEFNEQFF

clone size: once
V gene: TRBV5-4
J gene: TRBJ2-5
D gene: TRBD2
CDR3 DNA: TGTGCCAGCAGTTCCGGGAGGGACCAAGAGACCCAGTACTTC
CDR3 protein: CASSSGRDQETQYF

clone size: NA
V gene: TRBV7-9
J gene: TRBJ1-2
D gene: NA
CDR3 DNA: TGTGCCAGCAGCTTAGCGCAGACCACGAAGACCTTC
CDR3 protein: CASSLAQTTKTF

clone size: NA
V gene: TRBV4-2
J gene: TRBJ2-5
D gene: NA
CDR3 DNA: TGTGCCAGCAGCCAAGCTGTGGGGGACCAAGAGACCCAGTACTTC
CDR3 protein: CASSQAVGDQETQYF

clone size: NA
V gene: TRBV28
J gene: TRBJ1-5
D gene: NA
CDR3 DNA: TGTGCCAGCAGCCCGAGCGCGGGGGATCAGCCCCAGCATTTT
CDR3 protein: CASSPSAGDQPQHF

clone size: few
V gene: TRBV28
J gene: TRBJ1-5
D gene: TRBD1
CDR3 DNA: TGTGCCAGCAGTTTCGGCAGGGGGAATCAGCCCCAGCATTTT
CDR3 protein: CASSFGRGNQPQHF

clone size: few
V gene: TRBV10-1
J gene: TRBJ2-2
D gene: NA
CDR3 DNA: TGCGCCAGCAGTGAAGACACCGGGGAGCTGTTTTTT
CDR3 protein: CASSEDTGELFF

clone size: NA
V gene: TRBV25-1
J gene: TRBJ1-1
D gene: NA
CDR3 DNA: TGTGCCAGCAGTGAATCGGGGGACACTGAAGCTTTCTTT
CDR3 protein: CASSESGDTEAFF

clone size: NA
V gene: TRBV5-8
J gene: TRBJ1-1
D gene: NA
CDR3 DNA: TGTGCCAGCAGCTTGTCCAGGCTCACTGAAGCTTTCTTT
CDR3 protein: CASSLSRLTEAFF

clone size: NA
V gene: TRBV5-8
J gene: TRBJ1-5
D gene: NA
CDR3 DNA: TGTGCCAGCAGCTTGAGTTTGGGAGGAGGGGGTCAGCCCCAGCATTTT
CDR3 protein: CASSLSLGGGGQPQHF

clone size: NA
V gene: TRBV2
J gene: TRBJ1-2
D gene: NA
CDR3 DNA: TGTGCCACCTCCCTTGAGGGTGGCTACACCTTC
CDR3 protein: CATSLEGGYTF

clone size: many
V gene: TRBV5-1
J gene: TRBJ2-1
D gene: TRBD2
CDR3 DNA: TGCGCCAGCAGCTCCGGGACTAGCAGATACAATGAGCAGTTCTTC
CDR3 protein: CASSSGTSRYNEQFF

clone size: NA
V gene: TRBV10-3
J gene: TRBJ2-7
D gene: TRBD1
CDR3 DNA: TGTGCCATCAGTGTCCCACAGGGGGCGCTGGACGAGCAGTACTTC
CDR3 protein: CAISVPQGALDEQYF

clone size: NA
V gene: TRBV2
J gene: TRBJ1-1
D gene: NA
CDR3 DNA: TGTGCCAGCATAGGGCAGTATAACACTGAAGCTTTCTTT
CDR3 protein: CASIGQYNTEAFF

clone size: NA
V gene: TRBV19
J gene: TRBJ2-2
D gene: TRBD2
CDR3 DNA: TGTGCCAGTAGTATGGTCTTGGGATTAGCGGGGGGATTGAACACCGGGGAGCTGTTTTTT
CDR3 protein: CASSMVLGLAGGLNTGELFF

clone size: NA
V gene: TRBV6-6
J gene: TRBJ2-7
D gene: TRBD2
CDR3 DNA: TGTGCCAGCAGTTACGGCGGGAGAGGCTCCTACGAGCAGTACTTC
CDR3 protein: CASSYGGRGSYEQYF

clone size: NA
V gene: TRBV25-1
J gene: TRBJ1-1
D gene: NA
CDR3 DNA: TGTGCCAGCAGTGAAGGACGGGAGGGAGCTTTCTTT
CDR3 protein: CASSEGREGAFF

clone size: NA
V gene: TRBV2
J gene: TRBJ1-2
D gene: NA
CDR3 DNA: TGTGCCAGCAGCTTGGACGGAAACTATGGCTACACCTTC
CDR3 protein: CASSLDGNYGYTF

clone size: NA
V gene: TRBV28
J gene: TRBJ2-7
D gene: NA
CDR3 DNA: TGTGCCAGCATCCCAAATAGCGGCAGCTCCTACGAGCAGTACTTC
CDR3 protein: CASIPNSGSSYEQYF

clone size: NA
V gene: TRBV18
J gene: TRBJ1-5
D gene: TRBD1
CDR3 DNA: TGTGCCAGCTCACAAGGGACAGGGGGTTTGAATCAGCCCCAGCATTTT
CDR3 protein: CASSQGTGGLNQPQHF

clone size: NA
V gene: TRBV27
J gene: TRBJ2-1
D gene: NA
CDR3 DNA: TGTGCCAGCAGTTCCCCTTGGCGGGATACAATGAGGCAGTTCTTC
CDR3 protein: CASSSPWRDTMRQFF

clone size: NA
V gene: TRBV5-1
J gene: TRBJ2-2
D gene: TRBD1
CDR3 DNA: TGCGCCAGCAGCAAGGACAGGGGAGGCACCGGGGAGCTGTTTTTT
CDR3 protein: CASSKDRGGTGELFF

clone size: NA
V gene: TRBV7-2
J gene: TRBJ2-1
D gene: NA
CDR3 DNA: TGTGCCAGCAGCTCAGCGAAAAATTGGTTCCTTAGTCCCCAAAAGGATTACAATGAGCAGTTCTTC
CDR3 protein: CASSSAKNWFLSPQKDYNEQFF

clone size: NA
V gene: TRBV2
J gene: TRBJ1-3
D gene: TRBD1
CDR3 DNA: TGTGCCAGCAGTATTGGACAGGGCTCTTTCTCTGGAAACACCATATATTTT
CDR3 protein: CASSIGQGSFSGNTIYF

clone size: few
V gene: TRBV5-4
J gene: TRBJ2-5
D gene: NA
CDR3 DNA: TGTGCCAGCAGGTCTGCTAGTGAGCCTCGAGAGACCCAGTACTTC
CDR3 protein: CASRSASEPRETQYF

clone size: NA
V gene: TRBV10-3
J gene: TRBJ2-3
D gene: TRBD2
CDR3 DNA: TGTGCCATCAGTGAGATAGCGGGAGGGGTCACAGATACGCAGTATTTT
CDR3 protein: CAISEIAGGVTDTQYF

clone size: once
V gene: TRBV30
J gene: TRBJ2-1
D gene: TRBD2
CDR3 DNA: TGTGCCTGGAGTATTCTAGCGGGCGCACTTTACAATGAGCAGTTCTTC
CDR3 protein: CAWSILAGALYNEQFF

clone size: NA
V gene: TRBV11-2
J gene: TRBJ2-3
D gene: TRBD2
CDR3 DNA: TGTGCCAGCAGCTCGGGACTAGCGGGCACAGATACGCAGTATTTT
CDR3 protein: CASSSGLAGTDTQYF

clone size: NA
V gene: TRBV6-6
J gene: TRBJ2-7
D gene: NA
CDR3 DNA: TGTGCCAGCGGGGAATACCCCCCCTACGAGCAGTACTTC
CDR3 protein: CASGEYPPYEQYF

clone size: few
V gene: TRBV5-4
J gene: TRBJ2-5
D gene: TRBD2
CDR3 DNA: TGTGCCAGCAGCTTCGGTACTGCTAGCGGGAGGGAGACCCAGTACTTC
CDR3 protein: CASSFGTASGRETQYF

clone size: NA
V gene: TRBV5-8
J gene: TRBJ1-1
D gene: NA
CDR3 DNA: TGTGCCAGCAGCTTTCTTTCGCGGGACACTGAAGCTTTCTTT
CDR3 protein: CASSFLSRDTEAFF

clone size: few
V gene: TRBV9
J gene: TRBJ1-3
D gene: NA
CDR3 DNA: TGTGCCAGCAGCGCTTCTAGGGGCCCTAGCTCTGGAAACACCATATATTTT
CDR3 protein: CASSASRGPSSGNTIYF

clone size: NA
V gene: TRBV7-9
J gene: TRBJ2-5
D gene: TRBD2
CDR3 DNA: TGTGCCAGCAGCAGGACTAGCGGGGAGACCCAGTACTTC
CDR3 protein: CASSRTSGETQYF

clone size: NA
V gene: TRBV4-3
J gene: TRBJ1-5
D gene: NA
CDR3 DNA: TGCGCCAGCAGCCAAACGGCCAATCAGCCCCAGCATTTT
CDR3 protein: CASSQTANQPQHF

clone size: NA
V gene: TRBV5-1
J gene: TRBJ2-3
D gene: NA
CDR3 DNA: TGCGCCAGCAGCTTGGCGGCTACAGATACGCAGTATTTT
CDR3 protein: CASSLAATDTQYF

clone size: NA
V gene: TRBV5-6
J gene: TRBJ2-7
D gene: TRBD2
CDR3 DNA: TGTGCCAGCAGCTCGGGAAGACTAGCGGCCGAGCAGTACTTC
CDR3 protein: CASSSGRLAAEQYF

clone size: NA
V gene: TRBV12-1
J gene: TRBJ1-5
D gene: NA
CDR3 DNA: TGTGCCAGCAGCGCAAGATATACAGGGGCGGACGATCAGCCCCAGCATTTT
CDR3 protein: CASSARYTGADDQPQHF

clone size: NA
V gene: TRBV5-1
J gene: TRBJ2-5
D gene: NA
CDR3 DNA: TGCGCCAGCAGCTTCGGCGGGACACAGCAAGAGACCCAGTACTTC
CDR3 protein: CASSFGGTQQETQYF

clone size: few
V gene: TRBV27
J gene: TRBJ2-5
D gene: TRBD1
CDR3 DNA: TGTGCCAGCAGTACGAGACAGGGGGGGGAAGAGACCCAGTACTTC
CDR3 protein: CASSTRQGGEETQYF